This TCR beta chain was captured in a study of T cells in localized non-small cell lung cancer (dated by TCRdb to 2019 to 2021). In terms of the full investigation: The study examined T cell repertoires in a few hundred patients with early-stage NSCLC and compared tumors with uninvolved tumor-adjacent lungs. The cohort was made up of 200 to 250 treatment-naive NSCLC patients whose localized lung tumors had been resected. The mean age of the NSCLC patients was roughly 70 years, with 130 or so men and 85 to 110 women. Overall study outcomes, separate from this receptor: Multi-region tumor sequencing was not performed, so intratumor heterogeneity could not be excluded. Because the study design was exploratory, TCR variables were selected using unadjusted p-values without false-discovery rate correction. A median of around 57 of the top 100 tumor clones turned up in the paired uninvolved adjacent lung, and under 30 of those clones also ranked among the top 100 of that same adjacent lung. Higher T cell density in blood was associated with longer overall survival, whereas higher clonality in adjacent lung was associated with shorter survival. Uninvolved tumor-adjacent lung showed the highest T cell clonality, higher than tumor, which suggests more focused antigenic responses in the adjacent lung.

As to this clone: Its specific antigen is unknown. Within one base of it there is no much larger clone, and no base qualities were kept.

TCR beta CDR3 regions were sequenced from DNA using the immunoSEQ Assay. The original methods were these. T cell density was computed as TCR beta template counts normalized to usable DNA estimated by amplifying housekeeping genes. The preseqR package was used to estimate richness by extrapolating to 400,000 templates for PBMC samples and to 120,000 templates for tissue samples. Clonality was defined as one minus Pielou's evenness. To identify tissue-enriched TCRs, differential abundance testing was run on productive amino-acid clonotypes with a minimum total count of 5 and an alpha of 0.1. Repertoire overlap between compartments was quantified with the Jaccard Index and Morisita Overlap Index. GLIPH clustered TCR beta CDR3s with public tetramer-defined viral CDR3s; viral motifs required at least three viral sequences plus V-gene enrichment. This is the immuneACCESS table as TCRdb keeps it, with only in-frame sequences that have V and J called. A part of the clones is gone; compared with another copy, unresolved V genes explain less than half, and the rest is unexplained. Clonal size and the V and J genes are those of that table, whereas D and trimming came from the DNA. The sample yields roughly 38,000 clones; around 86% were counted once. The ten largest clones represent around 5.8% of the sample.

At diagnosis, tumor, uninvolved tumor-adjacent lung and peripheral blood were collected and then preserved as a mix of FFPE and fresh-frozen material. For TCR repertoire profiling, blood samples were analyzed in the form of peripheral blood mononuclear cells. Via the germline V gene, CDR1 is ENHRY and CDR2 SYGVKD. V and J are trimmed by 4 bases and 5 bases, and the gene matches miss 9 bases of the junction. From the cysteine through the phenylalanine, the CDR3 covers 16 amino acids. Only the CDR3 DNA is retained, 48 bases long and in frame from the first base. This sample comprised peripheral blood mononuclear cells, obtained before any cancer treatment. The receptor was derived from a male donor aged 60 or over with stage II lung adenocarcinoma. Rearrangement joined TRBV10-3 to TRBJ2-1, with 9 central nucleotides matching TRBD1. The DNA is TGTGCCATCAGTGGACACCCGGGACAGGGCAACAATGAGCAGTTCTTC. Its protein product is CAISGHPGQGNNEQFF.